The source of this TCR beta chain is a study of blood T cell repertoires in COVID-19. About the study: Samples of COVID-19 (acute and convalescent) were obtained from the United States, Italy and Spain. In each case, the material was cDNA or gDNA derived from T cells, B-cell-depleted T cells, or PBMCs.

In the authors' workflow: Cell counts per sample came from amplifying reference gene primers. Produced via immunoSEQ multiplex PCR; TCRdb's table is partial and in-frame only. The D gene and trimming were derived from the DNA, and the V and J assignments and clone size from that table. The sample lists some 200,000 clones; 82% were seen once. Self-reported history from a screening survey and questionnaire set each donor's cohort. From germline, CDR1 is SGHRS and CDR2 YFSETQ. Trimming stripped 1 base from V and 8 bases from J, with 9 bases between. The CDR3 is 12 amino acids. The J gene is TRBJ1-2, the V gene TRBV5-1, with no clear D. Sequencing input: PBMCs or T cells enriched from blood (not recorded which). This sequence originates from a man aged 35 to 55 who had recovered from COVID-19. The CDR3 DNA is TGCGCCAGCAGCTTGTCTAGCGCGGGCTACACCTTC. Protein sequence: CASSLSSAGYTF.